The T cell receptor beta chain under discussion was sequenced for a study of T cells in Graves' hyperthyroidism and ophthalmopathy. Amplified regions were TCR beta CDR3 sequences from RNA transcripts. HTBI primers were employed in a first-round RT-PCR of the TCR CDR3. TCRdb passed the multiplex PCR reads through MiXCR, listing each CDR3 protein once. The table records some 690,000 distinct CDR3 sequences, roughly 17% of them present only once. Germline CDR1 reads MDHEN; CDR2 reads SYDVKM. The CDR3 contains 19 residues. V was clipped by 3 bases and J by 0 bases; unmatched bases: 7. This clonotype was observed many times.

The V and J genes are TRBV28 and TRBJ2-2; TRBD2 matches at 13 bases. This TCR was recovered from a man aged 45-65 years with Graves' hyperthyroidism. The sequencing sample was made of blood. CDR3 residues: CASSFPGLAGPTNTGELFF. The CDR3 nucleotides are TGTGCCAGCAGTTTTCCGGGACTAGCGGGACCCACGAACACCGGGGAGCTGTTTTTT. The full variable domain, its missing parts supplied by reference TRBV28 and TRBJ2-2, is DVKVTQSSRYLVKRTGEKVFLECVQDMDHENMFWYRQDPGLGLRLIYFSYDVKMKEKGDIPEGYSVSREKKERFSLILESASTNQTSMYLCASSFPGLAGPTNTGELFFGEGSRLTVL.